The next 21 T cell receptor beta chains were all read from a single sample in a study of graft-versus-host responses after intestinal transplantation. Plated together were roughly 200,000 CFSE-labeled responder cells and roughly 200,000 irradiated, violet-dye-labeled stimulator cells. The assay was immunoSEQ multiplex PCR, and TCRdb's table has in-frame clones only and misses some. The sample records 5,000 to 6,500 clones, around a third being singletons. Sequences were derived from alloreactive CD8+ T cells from a mixed lymphocyte reaction culture, sampled before intestinal transplant. Subset: CFSE-low proliferating T cells sorted from approximately 6-day pre-transplant mixed lymphocyte reaction (GvH or HvG direction). These receptors all come from a human patient who received an intestinal transplant.

The chain uses TRBV9 and TRBJ2-3, with 9 bases identical to TRBD2. V shed 1 base, J shed 0 bases, and the junction held 9 bases outside the gene matches. Germline assignment: CDR1 SGDLS and CDR2 YYNGEE. CDR3 length: 18 amino acids. CDR3 sequence reads: CASSVFGSGGSSTDTQYF. The CDR3 DNA sequence: TGTGCCAGCAGCGTATTTGGTAGCGGGGGTTCTAGCACAGATACGCAGTATTTT.

This clone has just a few counts. The chain carries TRBV5-4 and TRBJ2-1, with 7 bases matching TRBD2. There are 14 residues in the CDR3. Trimming took 2 bases from V and 4 from J; bases not matched to a gene: 3. CDR1 and CDR2 from the germline V gene are SGHNT and YYREEE (reference sequence). DNA for the CDR3: TGTGCCAGCAGCTTCCTAGCGGATTACAATGAGCAGTTCTTC. Translated: CASSFLADYNEQFF.

The chain recombines TRBV7-8 with TRBJ1-1, with no clear D. The CDR3 runs 15 residues. The germline V and J ends were trimmed by 1 base and 1 base, with 10 bases remaining between them. Germline CDR1 SGHVS, CDR2 FQNEAQ. CDR3: CASSLDSAGNTEAFF. The CDR3 DNA reads as TGTGCCAGCAGCTTAGATTCGGCAGGGAACACTGAAGCTTTCTTT.

This clone is deemed medium-sized. The chain combines TRBV4-1 with TRBJ2-7; D possibly corresponds to TRBD1 (6 bases). Germline V gives CDR1 MGHRA, CDR2 YSYEKL. The CDR3 is made up of 14 amino acids. Trimming removed 0 bases at V and 7 bases at J, with 13 bases between. The CDR3 loop reads CASSQEWDNQEQYF. The CDR3 nucleotides read TGCGCCAGCAGCCAAGAATGGGACAACCAAGAGCAGTACTTC.

This clone is labeled as medium-sized. This chain uses TRBV30 with TRBJ2-2, with TRBD2 as a possible D gene (5 bases). Trimming removed 2 bases at V and 4 bases at J, with 8 bases between. Germline lookup yields CDR1 GTSNPN and CDR2 SVGIG (reference sequence). The CDR3 has 13 residues. The DNA of the CDR3 is TGTGCCTGGAGTCCGGACTTCACCGGGGAGCTGTTTTTT. It specifies CAWSPDFTGELFF.

This clone was counted a few times. CDR3 DNA sequence: TGTGCCAGTCAAAACTCCTACGAGCAGTACTTC. As protein: CASQNSYEQYF. The gene calls are TRBV27 and TRBJ2-7, with D uncertain. Germline V lookup: CDR1 MNHEY, CDR2 SMNVEV (reference sequence). V was clipped by 9 bases and J by 0 bases, with 6 bases between them. CDR3 length equals 11 residues.

This sequence joins TRBV10-3 and TRBJ1-1, with 8 bases lining up with TRBD1. The CDR3 has 16 residues. The ends lost 6 bases at V and 5 bases at J; junction bases unmatched: 14. Per the germline V gene, CDR1 is ENHRY and CDR2 is SYGVKD. This chain's CDR3 is CAISDGQGGWITEAFF. CDR3 in DNA: TGTGCCATCAGCGACGGACAGGGCGGTTGGATTACTGAAGCTTTCTTT.

V usage is TRBV5-1 and J usage is TRBJ2-3; 11 bases agree with TRBD1. In germline, CDR1 is SGHRS, CDR2 YFSETQ. Trimming at V came to 1 base and at J to 6 bases, leaving 4 bases not matched to a gene. The CDR3 loop spans 15 amino acids. The CDR3 is CASSLWTGGLDTQYF. Written as DNA, the CDR3 is TGCGCCAGCAGCTTGTGGACAGGGGGCCTCGATACGCAGTATTTT.

The chain employs TRBV15 and TRBJ1-5, with D maybe TRBD1 (6 bases). The V gene's germline CDR1 is LNHNV and CDR2 YYDKDF (reference sequence). The germline V and J ends were trimmed by 7 bases and 1 base, with 8 bases remaining between them. The CDR3 sequence is 13 residues long. This chain's CDR3 is CATTGQSNQPQHF. In DNA form, the CDR3 reads TGTGCCACCACCGGACAGAGCAATCAGCCCCAGCATTTT.

By share of the sample, this clone is medium-sized (0.01 to 0.1%). The gene calls are TRBV7-9 and TRBJ1-4; 7 bases map to TRBD1. J gave up 4 bases and V 5 bases, and 4 bases lay outside the gene matches. Germline V gives CDR1 SEHNR, CDR2 FQNEAQ (reference sequence). This CDR3 comprises 14 residues. The CDR3 protein is CASSVTGNNEKLFF. The CDR3, as DNA: TGTGCCAGCAGCGTGACAGGGAATAATGAAAAACTGTTTTTT.

The chain employs TRBV25-1 and TRBJ2-5, with D possibly being TRBD1 (6 bases). The CDR3 length is 15 residues. V was trimmed by 6 bases and J by 0 bases, leaving 14 bases between them. Germline-derived CDR1 and CDR2 are MGHDK and SYGVNS. CDR3 residues: CASSRGIQYQETQYF. The CDR3 nucleotides are TGTGCCAGCAGCAGGGGAATTCAGTACCAAGAGACCCAGTACTTC.

V gene TRBV19 combines with J gene TRBJ2-1; 9 nucleotides match TRBD2. This CDR3 contains 16 residues. CDR1 LNHDA and CDR2 SQIVND come from the germline V gene (reference sequence). V dropped 6 bases and J dropped 9; count of bases not matched to a gene: 15. The CDR3 bases are TGTGCCAGTAGCCCCCGGGGCGGGAGGGCCGGGGCTGAGCAGTTCTTC. Translated: CASSPRGGRAGAEQFF.

The chain uses TRBV7-9 and TRBJ1-1, with TRBD1 matching over 7 bases. V gave up 5 bases and J gave up 0 bases; unmatched junction bases: 6. The CDR3 length is 15 residues. Germline CDR1 is SEHNR and CDR2 is FQNEAQ (reference sequence). This chain's CDR3 is CASSHAGQLNTEAFF. The DNA for the CDR3 is TGTGCCAGCAGCCATGCGGGACAGCTGAACACTGAAGCTTTCTTT.

The rearrangement joins TRBV7-9 to TRBJ1-1; D might be TRBD1 (6 bases). This CDR3 has 15 amino acids. V was clipped by 5 bases and J by 7 bases, with 20 bases between them. Germline V gives CDR1 SEHNR, CDR2 FQNEAQ (reference sequence). In DNA form, the CDR3 reads TGTGCCAGCAGCGTCGCTCCCAAGGGGACACTTGAAGCTTTCTTT. The encoded protein is CASSVAPKGTLEAFF.

The chain employs TRBV7-2 and TRBJ1-4; the match to TRBD1 covers 9 bases. Germline V gives CDR1 SGHTA, CDR2 FQGNSA. The J segment lost 7 bases and the V segment lost 3 bases, leaving 3 bases of the junction unmatched. This CDR3 has 14 amino acids. The DNA for the CDR3 is TGTGCCAGCAGCTTGGGGACAGGGTTTGAAAAACTGTTTTTT. Amino acid sequence: CASSLGTGFEKLFF.

The chain combines TRBV15 with TRBJ1-6, with D perhaps matching TRBD1 (6 bases). Germline V gene data show CDR1 as LNHNV and CDR2 as YYDKDF (reference sequence). This CDR3 has 17 residues. V was shortened by 3 bases and J by 4 bases, with 16 bases between the two germline ends. CDR3 in DNA: TGTGCCACCAGCAGGGATGCTTACAGGGAATATAATTCACCCCTCCACTTT. Its protein is CATSRDAYREYNSPLHF.

V is TRBV2 and J is TRBJ1-2, with D unclear. This CDR3 spans 13 amino acids. Between the trimmed V and J ends, which lost 3 bases and 7 bases, there was a span of 12 bases. From germline, CDR1 is SNHLY and CDR2 FYNNEI. CDR3 in amino acids: CASSESRRSGYTF. As DNA, the CDR3 is TGTGCCAGCAGTGAGTCCCGGCGGAGTGGCTACACCTTC.

This clone was counted a few times. The chain uses TRBV29-1 and TRBJ1-3, with D uncertain. Trimming removed 0 bases at V and 0 bases at J, with 9 bases between. This CDR3 has 15 residues. CDR1 is SQVTM, CDR2 ANQGSEA, per germline. This chain's CDR3 is CSVEEMADSGNTIYF. The CDR3, as DNA: TGCAGCGTTGAAGAAATGGCAGACTCTGGAAACACCATATATTTT.

Judged by abundance, this clone is medium-sized. This sequence joins TRBV7-9 and TRBJ2-6, with a tentative D call TRBD1 (5 bases). The CDR3 consists of 17 residues. Trimming took 0 bases from V and 0 from J, leaving 9 bases between them. The V gene's germline CDR1 is SEHNR and CDR2 FQNEAQ (reference sequence). The CDR3: CASSLAGVNSGANVLTF. The DNA of the CDR3 is TGTGCCAGCAGCTTAGCAGGGGTAAACTCTGGGGCCAACGTCCTGACTTTC.

This clone is medium-sized within its sample. The chain carries TRBV19 and TRBJ1-1; 7 bases are shared with TRBD1. V lost 5 bases and J lost 2; bases outside the gene matches: 5. The germline V gene has CDR1 LNHDA and CDR2 SQIVND (reference sequence). The CDR3 is made up of 14 amino acids. Written as DNA, the CDR3 is TGTGCCAGTAGTTTCGGGACAGCTAACACTGAAGCTTTCTTT. Its translation is CASSFGTANTEAFF.

About this clone itself: At one boundary the junction diverges from the germline segment, which might be a read error. This chain uses TRBV23-1 with TRBJ2-7; 8 bases match TRBD1. TRBV23-1 is known as an ORF, though its function is uncertain. This CDR3 has 15 amino acids. The CDR3 sequence: CASRIPGGSSCEQYF. CDR3 nucleotide sequence: TGCGCCAGCAGGATTCCAGGGGGCTCGTCCTGCGAGCAGTACTTC.